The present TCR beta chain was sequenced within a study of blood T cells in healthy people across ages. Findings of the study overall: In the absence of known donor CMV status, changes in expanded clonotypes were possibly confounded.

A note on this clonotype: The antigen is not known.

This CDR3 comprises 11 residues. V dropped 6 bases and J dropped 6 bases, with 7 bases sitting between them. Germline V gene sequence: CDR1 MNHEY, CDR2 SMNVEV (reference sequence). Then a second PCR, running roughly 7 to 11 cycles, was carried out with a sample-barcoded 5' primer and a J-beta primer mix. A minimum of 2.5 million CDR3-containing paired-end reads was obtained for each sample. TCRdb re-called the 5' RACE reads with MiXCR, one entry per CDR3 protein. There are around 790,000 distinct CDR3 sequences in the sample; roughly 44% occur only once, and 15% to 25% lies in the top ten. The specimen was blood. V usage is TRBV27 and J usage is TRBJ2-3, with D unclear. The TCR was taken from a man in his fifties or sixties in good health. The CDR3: CASRSVDTQYF. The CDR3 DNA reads TGTGCCAGCAGGAGTGTGGATACGCAGTATTTT.